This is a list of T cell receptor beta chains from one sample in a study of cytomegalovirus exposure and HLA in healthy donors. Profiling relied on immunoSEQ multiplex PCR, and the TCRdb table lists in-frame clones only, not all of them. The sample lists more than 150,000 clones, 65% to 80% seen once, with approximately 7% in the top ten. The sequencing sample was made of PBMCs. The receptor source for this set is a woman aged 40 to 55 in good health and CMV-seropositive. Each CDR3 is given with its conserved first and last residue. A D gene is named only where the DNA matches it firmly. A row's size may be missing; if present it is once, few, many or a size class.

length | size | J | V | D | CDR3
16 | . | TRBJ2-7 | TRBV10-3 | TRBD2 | CAISVKPGTSGYEQYF
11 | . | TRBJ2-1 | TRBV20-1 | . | CSARAVTEQFF
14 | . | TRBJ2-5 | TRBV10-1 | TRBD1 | CASSESGTGKTQYF
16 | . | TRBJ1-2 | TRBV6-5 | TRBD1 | CASSLSQGGQFYGYTF
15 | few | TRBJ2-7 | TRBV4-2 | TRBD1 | CASSVVPGQGYEQYF
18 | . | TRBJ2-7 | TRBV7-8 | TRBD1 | CASSWGTNRDSLSYEQYF
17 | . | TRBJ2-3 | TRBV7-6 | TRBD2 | CASGEGPSGGFTDTQYF
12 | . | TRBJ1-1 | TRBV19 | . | CASRQQNTEAFF
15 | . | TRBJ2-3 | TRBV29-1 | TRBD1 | CSVCFGTDNTDTQYF
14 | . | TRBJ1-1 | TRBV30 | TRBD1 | CAWNPRGRNTEAFF
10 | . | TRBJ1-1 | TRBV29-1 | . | CSAGNTEAFF
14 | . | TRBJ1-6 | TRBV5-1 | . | CASRTQAYNSPLHF
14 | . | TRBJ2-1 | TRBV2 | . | CASKQGRSYNEQFF
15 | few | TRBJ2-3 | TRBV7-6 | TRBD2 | CASGSSGGATDTQYF
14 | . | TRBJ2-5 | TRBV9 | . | CASTRTDFQETQYF
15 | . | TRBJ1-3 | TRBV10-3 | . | CAISEGGDSGNTIYF
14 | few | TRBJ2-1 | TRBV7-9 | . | CASSLDQGRNEQFF
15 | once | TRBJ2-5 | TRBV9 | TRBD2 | CASSLLTGGVETQYF
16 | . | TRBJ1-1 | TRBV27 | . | CASSLEGWDKSSEAFF
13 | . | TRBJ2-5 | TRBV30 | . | CAWSIALGETQYF
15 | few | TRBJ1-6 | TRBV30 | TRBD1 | CAWSVLDRVGSPLHF
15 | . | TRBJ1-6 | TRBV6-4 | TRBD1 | CASKRRGDYNSPLHF
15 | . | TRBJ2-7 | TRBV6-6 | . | CASSYSNSFTYEQYF
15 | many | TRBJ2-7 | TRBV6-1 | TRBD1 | CASSEGDRVNLGQYF
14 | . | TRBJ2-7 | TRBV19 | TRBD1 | CASSGTGGSYEQYF
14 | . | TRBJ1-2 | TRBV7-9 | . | CASSLGRVMYGYTF
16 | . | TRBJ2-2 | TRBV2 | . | CASRQRLVSNTGELFF
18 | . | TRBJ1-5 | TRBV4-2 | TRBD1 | CASSQDPLGTGGNQPQHF
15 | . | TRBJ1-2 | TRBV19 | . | CASSEWTEFFYGYTF
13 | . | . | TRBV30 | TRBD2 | CAWHNSASGEQYF
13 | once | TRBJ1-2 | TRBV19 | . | CASSSGPGYGYTF
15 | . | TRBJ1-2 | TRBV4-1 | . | CASSQALTNLRGYTF
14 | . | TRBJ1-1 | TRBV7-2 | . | CASSPSRGGTEAFF
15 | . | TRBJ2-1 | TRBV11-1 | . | CASSSDWRDYNEQFF
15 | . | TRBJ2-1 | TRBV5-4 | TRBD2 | CASSLAERGINEQFF